The clone carrying this T cell receptor beta chain is a singleton in its sample. The sample belongs to a study of blood T cells in healthy people across ages. Each sample had at least 6 million PBMCs isolated. This CDR3 contains 15 residues. Germline CDR1 and CDR2: LNHNV and YYDKDF (reference sequence). The ends lost 4 bases at V and 4 bases at J; junction bases unmatched: 3. A second roughly 7 to 12 cycle PCR used barcoded and J-beta primers. A template-switch adaptor containing 12 random nucleotides labeled each cDNA molecule. Via MiXCR, TCRdb re-called the 5' RACE reads, giving one row per CDR3 protein. The sample consists of fewer than 800,000 distinct CDR3 sequences, approximately 21% of them appearing once.

Material: blood. The chain is built from TRBV15 and TRBJ2-1; 11 positions match TRBD2. The TCR comes from a man in his sixties or seventies in good health. The CDR3 nucleotides are TGTGCCACCAGCATGCCTAGCGGGAGGTACAATGAGCAGTTCTTC. Translating it yields CATSMPSGRYNEQFF. The complete variable domain, with remaining parts taken from reference TRBV15 and TRBJ2-1, reads DAMVIQNPRYQVTQFGKPVTLSCSQTLNHNVMYWYQQKSSQAPKLLFHYYDKDFNNEADTPDNFQSRRPNTSFCFLDIRSPGLGDTAMYLCATSMPSGRYNEQFFGPGTRLTVL.